This TCR beta chain was identified in a study of patients and donors after allogeneic stem cell transplantation. Per germline, CDR1 SGHTA and CDR2 FQGNSA. The CDR3 runs to 16 residues. V dropped 4 bases and J dropped 1; count of bases not matched to a gene: 9. TCRdb reprocessed the RT-PCR reads via MiXCR and lists one record per CDR3 protein. The table lists about 110,000 distinct CDR3 sequences, approximately 40% of them singletons, with around 25% in the top ten. This chain joins TRBV7-2 and TRBJ1-2; 7 positions agree with TRBD1. Sequencing input: blood, either unsorted or a sorted T cell fraction (not recorded which). This clonotype was obtained from a human donor who was either an allogeneic HSCT recipient or a stem cell or donor lymphocyte infusion donor (not recorded which). It is not recorded whose cells these are; they may come from a transplant donor. The CDR3 DNA follows: TGTGCCAGCAGCTACTCCGGGACAGAAATTAACTATGGCTACACCTTC. This gives the protein CASSYSGTEINYGYTF. The full variable domain, rest sourced from reference TRBV7-2 and TRBJ1-2, is GAGVSQSPSNKVTEKGKDVELRCDPISGHTALYWYRQSLGQGLEFLIYFQGNSAPDKSGLPSDRFSAERTGGSVSTLTIQRTQQEDSAVYLCASSYSGTEINYGYTFGSGTRLTVV.